The T cell receptor beta chain under discussion was sequenced for a study of T cells in Graves' hyperthyroidism and ophthalmopathy (dated by TCRdb to 2018 to 2020). Turning to the overall study: Peripheral blood was collected at initial diagnosis, before any treatment. To identify TCR V-J signatures that set the groups apart, the researchers used a discovery cohort of 100 or so patients, made up of some 41 with Graves' ophthalmopathy and 57 with stable Graves' hyperthyroidism. Prospective prediction of ophthalmopathy was tested in an independent validation cohort of about 19 hyperthyroidism patients and some 17 patients who later progressed to ophthalmopathy. For training and testing, the 80 to 100 patients in the discovery cohort were randomly divided in a 7:3 ratio. In about six Graves' hyperthyroidism patients, the study also compared T-cell repertoires from thyroid tissue with T-cell repertoires from blood. After blood sampling, hyperthyroidism patients were treated with methimazole at a starting dose of 30 mg daily, and ophthalmopathy patients were treated with high-dose intravenous methylprednisolone. The paper describes TCR Vbeta CDR3 sequencing of 120 to 150 peripheral blood samples, made up of approximately 40 ophthalmopathy patients, approximately 73 hyperthyroidism patients and approximately 17 progressor patients. General conclusions and limits of the study: Most expanded thyroid clonotypes (frequency above 0.001) were also found in blood, which suggests that blood repertoires may mirror thyroid immune responses. No statistical method was used to set the sample size in advance, and investigators knew the group allocation. In cross-validation, a model built on a 13 V-J signature told ophthalmopathy apart from stable hyperthyroidism with approximately 91% sensitivity and roughly 82% specificity, and in testing the same model reached 80%/75%. In validation, progression to ophthalmopathy was predicted by the model with 65% to 71% sensitivity and roughly 76% specificity, a median of about 6.8 months before onset.

This clonotype was seen ten or more times. Its binding antigen is unknown. No per-base quality is available; no much larger clone lies one base away. A patient counted as having stable Graves' hyperthyroidism if no progression to ophthalmopathy occurred over 18 months of follow-up. Hyperthyroidism patients were aged 18 to 65 years and newly diagnosed, with disease duration of less than 2 months. Exclusion was applied to patients with uncontrolled infections, other autoimmune diseases, pregnancy or lactation. Clinical symptoms, serum thyroxine and TRAb, thyroid ultrasound, and orbital computed tomography formed the basis for the diagnoses. Ficoll-Paque density gradient centrifugation was used to isolate PBMCs from approximately 10 ml of fresh peripheral blood. Total RNA was extracted with Trizol reagent, and quality was checked on an Agilent 2100 Bioanalyzer. Amplification of TCR beta CDR3 regions was carried out from RNA transcripts. For the first round of RT-PCR on the TCR CDR3, the HTBI primer set was used together with the Qiagen OneStep RT-PCR kit. Libraries were constructed in a second round of multiplex PCR, after which size selection and purification were carried out. Sequencing of the libraries was done on an Illumina HiSeq2000 using paired-end 100 bp reads. In the paper's pipeline: SOAPnuke was used to process the raw data, throwing out any read that contained adapters or uncalled bases, had a mean Phred below 15, or lacked an exact constant-primer or identifier match. COPE v1.2.5 was used to merge high-quality paired reads, and clonotypes were defined as unique nucleotide sequences. MiTCR v1.1 was used to align clonotypes to the IMGT TRBV, TRBD and TRBJ reference segments. Only V-J combinations with frequency above 0.0001, covering about 99% of repertoires, were analysed. The TCS score was defined as the ratio of F50 (clonal expansion) to E x V (chaos), calculated using BLOSUM62-based TCRdist between CDR3 peptides within each V-J. Welch's t-statistics and random forest reduced some 510 V-J features to about 13, which were used in a naive Bayes classifier (R e1071). TCRdb handled the public reads itself, with Q25 trimming in fastp and clone calling in MiXCR, and kept productive beta chains. Each CDR3 protein gets just one entry, which takes the most common genes and DNA from the rows behind it. TCRdb, rather than the study authors, made the V and J calls. The sample table shows around 340,000 distinct CDR3 sequences, and approximately 15% are seen once. About 26% of the sample belongs to the ten largest clones.

From the cysteine through the phenylalanine, the CDR3 covers 11 amino acids. CDR3 DNA is the only sequence kept; it has 33 bases, read in frame from the first base. The junction carries 7 bases between V and J, which are trimmed by 6 bases and 2 bases respectively. Taken from the germline V gene, the CDR1 and CDR2 loops are SQVTM and ANQGSEA. Sequencing was done on a sample of blood. This TCR derives from a woman in her twenties or thirties with Graves' hyperthyroidism. The chain was built from TRBV29-1 and TRBJ2-5; TRBD1 is a weak D gene call, 6 bases matching. The encoded CDR3 is CSVGQQETQYF. The nucleotide sequence reads as follows: TGCAGCGTCGGACAGCAAGAGACCCAGTACTTC. With the rest looked up from the reference TRBV29-1 and TRBJ2-5 genes rather than sequenced, the full variable domain is SAVISQKPSRDICQRGTSLTIQCQVDSQVTMMFWYRQQPGQSLTLIATANQGSEATYESGFVIDKFPISRPNLTFSTLTVSNMSPEDSSIYLCSVGQQETQYFGPGTRLLVL.